This T cell receptor beta chain appears in the sequencing data of a study of spatial heterogeneity in lung cancer. The wider study: On average, each unique TCR and UMI combination appeared more than ten times in raw reads. Study-wide results and limits: Ubiquitous expanded tumor TCRs were observed in blood more at resection than follow-up.

Germline CDR1 reads DFQATT; CDR2 reads SNEGSKA (reference sequence). The length of the CDR3 is 16 residues. Trimming took off 5 bases at V and 3 bases at J, with 20 bases between the two ends. Every TCR cDNA molecule bore a unique molecular identifier. TCRdb itself ran the 5' RACE reads through MiXCR, one entry per CDR3 protein. The sample gives about 70,000 distinct CDR3 sequences, 8% to 10% of which show up once; 1.9% is in the top ten. This clonotype has ten or more counts. Its target is unknown. Specified time point: blood at routine non-recurrence follow-up after resection. Tumor, nontumor lung or frozen PBMC supplied whole RNA, sequenced without sorting.

The sequencing used PBMCs, collected at follow-up. This receptor was identified in a female donor with early-stage non-small cell lung cancer. The V call is TRBV20-1, the J call TRBJ1-5; weak D call: TRBD1 (5 bases). The CDR3 bases are TGCAGTGCTTCAGTCAGTCAGGGTAAAGTCAATCAGCCCCAGCATTTT. This codes for CSASVSQGKVNQPQHF.